Presented here are 20 T cell receptor beta chains from one specimen sequenced in a study of CD8+CD57+ T cells in acquired aplastic anemia. The TCR beta profiling, which covered VDJ combination and CDR3 sequence, was carried out using genomic DNA as the template. Via MiXCR, TCRdb re-called the reads, giving one row per CDR3 protein. The table has roughly 250,000 distinct CDR3 sequences, around 82% seen once; the top ten hold about 41%. It was patients with CD8+CD57+ cell expansion by flow cytometry who were chosen for sequencing. The material sequenced was sorted CD4+, CD8+, or CD8+CD57+ T cells (not recorded which) from PBMCs. These receptors all come from a human donor with aplastic anemia.

Comments on this clonotype: Since no conserved phenylalanine or tryptophan closes the CDR3, a read error is the likely cause. The DNA is left out, because the CDR3 cannot be placed on it with certainty; the CDR3 is given as TCRdb lists it. V and J are TRBV7-3 and TRBJ1-1; the tabulated D call, TRBD1, remains unverified against the DNA. Germline V gene sequence: CDR1 SGHTA, CDR2 FQGTGA. The CDR3 contains 12 residues when both ends are counted. CDR3 amino acids: CASSEPGGAATQ.

To note about this clonotype: Lacking the conserved final phenylalanine or tryptophan, this CDR3 likely reflects a read error. The DNA is omitted, as the CDR3 cannot be located on it reliably, and the CDR3 follows TCRdb's listing. This chain uses TRBV9 with TRBJ2-7; the D segment call TRBD1 is taken from the table without a DNA check. Germline V gene sequence: CDR1 SGDLS, CDR2 YYNGEE. 12 amino acids form the CDR3, both terminal residues included. The CDR3 sequence is CASTPRMNQHTK.

The chain uses TRBV7-7 and TRBJ1-6, with a weak D call TRBD1 (5 bases). This CDR3 region has 15 residues. Germline V gene data show CDR1 as SSHAT and CDR2 as FNYEAQ (reference sequence). The V end was cut by 5 bases, the J end by 19 bases, with 27 bases between. The CDR3 loop reads CASSPERAGRRDTHF. DNA for the CDR3: TGTGCCAGCAGCCCTGAGCGAGCGGGGCGACGCGATACGCACTTT.

This chain links TRBV7-2 with TRBJ1-4; no clear D gene. This CDR3 is 15 amino acids long. Looked up from germline, CDR1 is SGHTA and CDR2 is FQGNSA. V was cut by 3 bases and J by 17 bases, with 25 bases left in between. CDR3 sequence reads: CASSFEGAPDTQYFF. In DNA, the CDR3 is TGTGCCAGCAGCTTCGAGGGAGCACCCGATACGCAGTATTTTTTT.

As to this clonotype: One end of the junction does not line up with germline, which may come from a read error. The V gene is TRBV7-3, the J gene TRBJ2-3; D gene ambiguous. The length of the CDR3 is 14 residues. In germline, CDR1 is SGHTA, CDR2 FQGTGA. The CDR3 DNA reads TGTGCCAGCAGCTTAGGCCGCCTAGGAGATGAGCAGTTCTTT. It is translated as CASSLGRLGDEQFF.

With regard to this clonotype: A read error may be the cause here, since a much bigger clone is one base away. CDR3 loop: CASSFDLAGTALSYEQYV. Written as DNA, the CDR3 is TGTGCCAGCAGCTTTGATCTGGCCGGGACAGCCCTTTCCTACGAGCAGTACGTC. V gene TRBV11-3 combines with J gene TRBJ2-7, with 7 bases identical to TRBD1. Germline lookup yields CDR1 SGHNT and CDR2 YENEEA. Unmatched junction bases numbered 15, after V lost 3 bases and J lost 1 base. The CDR3 totals 18 residues.

The chain carries TRBV9 and TRBJ1-5; D remains ambiguous. This CDR3 region has 15 residues. Trimming pared 6 bases from V and 13 bases from J, leaving 26 bases between. Per germline, CDR1 SGDLS and CDR2 YYNGEE. CDR3 sequence: CASNIKPNRIWRQHF. The CDR3 DNA reads as TGTGCCAGCAACATAAAACCTAACCGGATCTGGAGGCAGCATTTT.

Comment on this clonotype: At one end the junction does not follow the germline gene, possibly because of a read error. The rearrangement uses TRBV7-2 and TRBJ2-3; a possible D gene is TRBD2 (5 bases). From germline, CDR1 is SGHTA and CDR2 FQGNSA. The CDR3 has 14 residues. This CDR3 is CASSLSGTGGPLSF. CDR3 sequence (DNA): TGTGCCAGCAGCTTATCCGGCACGGGCGGGCCTCTCAGTTTT.

A note on this clonotype: Compared with germline, one end of the junction differs, possibly owing to a read error. The chain has TRBV7-3 and TRBJ2-3, with TRBD1 identical over 8 bases. CDR3 length: 15 residues. Germline V gives CDR1 SGHTA, CDR2 FQGTGA. CDR3 residues: CASSLDHRGIETHYF. CDR3 nucleotide sequence: TGTGCCAGCAGCTTAGATCACAGGGGGATAGAAACGCACTATTTT.

The rearrangement uses TRBV5-4 and TRBJ2-3; TRBD2 might be the D (5 bases). The CDR3 extends over 15 amino acids. Germline V CDR1 and CDR2: SGHNT, YYREEE (reference sequence). Trimming removed 2 bases at V and 3 bases at J, with 13 bases between. CDR3 loop: CASSFTRVGTDTQYF. The CDR3 nucleotides are TGTGCCAGCAGCTTTACTAGGGTCGGGACAGATACGCAGTATTTT.

This sequence joins TRBV11-3 and TRBJ2-7; either TRBD1 or TRBD2 may fit D (6 bases each). V was cut by 0 bases and J by 7 bases, with 13 bases left in between. There are 14 residues in the CDR3. CDR1 and CDR2 (germline): SGHNT, YENEEA. CDR3 DNA: TGTGCCAGCAGCTTAGAACTGACAGGAGGGGAGCAGTACGTC. Translation gives CASSLELTGGEQYV.

The chain recombines TRBV7-9 with TRBJ2-7, with D unresolved. The CDR3 length is 13 residues. The ends were cut back, 6 bases at V and 3 bases at J, with 12 bases in the middle. Germline V gives CDR1 SEHNR, CDR2 FQNEAQ (reference sequence). CDR3 sequence: CASRRAADYEQYF. The CDR3 coding sequence is TGTGCCAGCAGAAGGGCAGCCGACTACGAGCAGTACTTC.

Note on this clonotype: A read error is likely, as this CDR3 ends without the conserved phenylalanine or tryptophan. Because the CDR3's place on the DNA is in doubt, the DNA is left out and the CDR3 is given as listed by TCRdb. The CDR3 spells CASSWGLGAGYSY. The rearrangement links TRBV7-2 to TRBJ1-2; the listed D gene, TRBD1, was not tested against the DNA. The germline V gene encodes CDR1 SGHTA and CDR2 FQGNSA. The CDR3 spans 13 amino acids, including both terminal residues.

This sequence joins TRBV5-1 and TRBJ1-2, with a tentative D call TRBD1 (6 bases). This CDR3 has 15 residues. CDR1 and CDR2 (germline): SGHRS, YFSETQ. Trimming stripped 0 bases from V and 3 bases from J, with 12 bases between. CDR3 coding DNA: TGCGCCAGCAGCTTGGGTATCCCAGGGGACTATGGCTACACCTTC. It yields the protein CASSLGIPGDYGYTF.

For this clonotype: Since the CDR3 does not end with the conserved phenylalanine or tryptophan, this likely comes from a read error. The DNA is omitted, as the CDR3 cannot be located on it reliably, and the CDR3 follows TCRdb's listing. The chain uses TRBV7-9 and TRBJ2-1; the DNA was not used to check the table's D call, TRBD1. Including both end residues, the CDR3 is 13 amino acids long. Germline V gives CDR1 SEHNR, CDR2 FQNEAQ (reference sequence). CDR3 amino acids: CASSYGGIQGRFL.

This CDR3 reads CASSPGLQGGTDTQYF. In DNA, the CDR3 is TGTGCCAGCAGCCCAGGACTCCAAGGGGGCACAGATACGCAGTATTTT. The rearrangement joins TRBV7-8 to TRBJ2-3; either TRBD1 or TRBD2 may supply D (5 bases each). This CDR3 spans 16 amino acids. V lost 5 bases to trimming and J lost 1 base, with 16 bases between them. Germline V lookup: CDR1 SGHVS, CDR2 FQNEAQ.

This chain links TRBV7-2 with TRBJ2-1; possibly TRBD1 or TRBD2 for D (5 bases each). V lost 2 bases, J lost 13 bases, and 24 bases lay in between. The germline CDR1 and CDR2 sequences are SGHTA and FQGNSA. This CDR3 contains 16 residues. CDR3 loop: CASSLQRTGTHDFQFF. In DNA, the CDR3 is TGTGCCAGCAGCTTACAAAGAACTGGGACCCACGACTTCCAGTTCTTC.

The chain combines TRBV7-6 with TRBJ1-2, with D unresolved. The CDR3 covers 15 residues. Trimming took off 5 bases at V and 11 bases at J, with 24 bases between the two ends. CDR1 is SGHVS, CDR2 FNYEAQ, per germline. The CDR3 sequence is CASSQTENLDEQYTF. Here the CDR3 DNA reads TGTGCCAGCAGCCAAACGGAAAACCTCGACGAGCAGTACACCTTC.

CDR3 amino acids: CAIGADAGRVGNTEAFF. For the CDR3, the DNA is TGTGCCATCGGGGCCGACGCAGGAAGGGTAGGGAACACTGAAGCTTTCTTT. V and J are TRBV10-3 and TRBJ1-1, with a tentative D call TRBD1 (5 bases). V lost 8 bases and J lost 1, with 23 bases in between. The CDR3 covers 17 residues. In germline, CDR1 is ENHRY, CDR2 SYGVKD.

V gene TRBV7-8 combines with J gene TRBJ2-7; no firm D call. Per germline, CDR1 SGHVS and CDR2 FQNEAQ. The germline V and J ends were trimmed by 3 bases and 1 base, with 22 bases remaining between them. CDR3 length equals 18 residues. DNA of the CDR3: TGTGCCAGCAGCTTTGCGGCAGGTGGCGATACCCTTTCCTACGAGCAGTACGTC. This translates into CASSFAAGGDTLSYEQYV.